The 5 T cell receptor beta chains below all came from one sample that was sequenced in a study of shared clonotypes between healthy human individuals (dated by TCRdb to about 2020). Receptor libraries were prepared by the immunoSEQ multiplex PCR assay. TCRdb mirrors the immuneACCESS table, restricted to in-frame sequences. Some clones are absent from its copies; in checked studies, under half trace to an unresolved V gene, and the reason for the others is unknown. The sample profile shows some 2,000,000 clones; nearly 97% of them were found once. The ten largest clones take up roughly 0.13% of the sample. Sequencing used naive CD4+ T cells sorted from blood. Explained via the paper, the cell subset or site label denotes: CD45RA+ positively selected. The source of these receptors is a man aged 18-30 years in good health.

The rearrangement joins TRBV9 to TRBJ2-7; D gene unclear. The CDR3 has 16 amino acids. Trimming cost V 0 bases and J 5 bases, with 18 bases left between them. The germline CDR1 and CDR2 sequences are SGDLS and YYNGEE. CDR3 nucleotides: TGTGCCAGCAGCGTAGATTTAGGGCCCGCCTGGAACGAGCAGTACTTC. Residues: CASSVDLGPAWNEQYF. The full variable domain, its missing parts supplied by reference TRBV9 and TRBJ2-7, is DSGVTQTPKHLITATGQRVTLRCSPRSGDLSVYWYQQSLDQGLQFLIQYYNGEERAKGNILERFSAQQFPDLHSELNLSSLELGDSALYFCASSVDLGPAWNEQYFGPGTRLTVT.

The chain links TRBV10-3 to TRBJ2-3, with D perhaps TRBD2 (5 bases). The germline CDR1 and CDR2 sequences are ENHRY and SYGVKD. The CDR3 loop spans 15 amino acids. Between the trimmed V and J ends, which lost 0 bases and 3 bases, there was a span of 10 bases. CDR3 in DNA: TGTGCCATCAGTGAGTCGGACTCGGGGACAGATACGCAGTATTTT. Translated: CAISESDSGTDTQYF.

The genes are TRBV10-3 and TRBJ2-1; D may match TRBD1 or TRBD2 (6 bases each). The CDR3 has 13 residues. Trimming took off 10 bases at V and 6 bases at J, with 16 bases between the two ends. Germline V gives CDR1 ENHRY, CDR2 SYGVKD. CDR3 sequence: CASGTSAPNEQFF. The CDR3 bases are TGTGCCAGCGGGACATCGGCCCCCAATGAGCAGTTCTTC.

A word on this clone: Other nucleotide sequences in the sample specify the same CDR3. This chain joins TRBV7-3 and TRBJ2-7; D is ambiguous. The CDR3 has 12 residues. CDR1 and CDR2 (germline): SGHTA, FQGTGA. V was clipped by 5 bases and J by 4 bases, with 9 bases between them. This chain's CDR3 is CASSPDGYEQYF. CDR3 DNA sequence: TGTGCCAGCAGCCCGGACGGTTACGAGCAGTACTTC.

The DNA of the CDR3 is TGTGCCAGCAGCTTTCTCGAGGCCAGCCAAGAGACCCAGTACTTC. Its protein product is CASSFLEASQETQYF. The chain joins TRBV5-6 to TRBJ2-5; D remains unclear. The germline V and J ends were trimmed by 2 bases and 1 base, with 12 bases remaining between them. Looked up from germline, CDR1 is SGHDT and CDR2 is YYEEEE. The CDR3 covers 15 residues.